Included here is one TCR beta chain sequence, with context. The target antigen is unknown. This entry is derived from a study of cytomegalovirus exposure and HLA in healthy donors. Turning to the study itself: In a previous analysis, approximately 110 million unique TCR beta sequences were found from 150 million to 200 million T cells. The study's findings and limits: The Asian-associated ancestry cluster reportedly had fewer N-insertions than the 666-donor mean in a later analysis. As was reported, the HLA-A and HLA-B alleles of most subjects were accurately predicted from TCR beta sequences. Specificity for CMV antigens was confirmed in vitro for three of the CMV-associated chains.

The CDR3 extends over 14 amino acids. In germline, CDR1 is WSHSY, CDR2 SAAADI. Between the trimmed V and J ends, which lost 6 bases and 6 bases, there was a span of 17 bases. 13 Jbeta primers and 60 Vbeta primers were used for the PCR. Some clones are missing from TCRdb's copy, which holds only in-frame ones; the method was immunoSEQ multiplex PCR. Here the sample spans about 89,000 clones, around 85% being singletons. Input material: PBMCs. The clonotype originates from a man aged 40-49 years in good health and CMV-seropositive. The chain recombines TRBV10-2 with TRBJ1-2; D is perhaps TRBD1 (6 bases). CDR3 residues: CASSGQQILNGYTF. DNA of the CDR3: TGCGCCAGCAGCGGACAGCAGATTCTAAATGGCTACACCTTC.